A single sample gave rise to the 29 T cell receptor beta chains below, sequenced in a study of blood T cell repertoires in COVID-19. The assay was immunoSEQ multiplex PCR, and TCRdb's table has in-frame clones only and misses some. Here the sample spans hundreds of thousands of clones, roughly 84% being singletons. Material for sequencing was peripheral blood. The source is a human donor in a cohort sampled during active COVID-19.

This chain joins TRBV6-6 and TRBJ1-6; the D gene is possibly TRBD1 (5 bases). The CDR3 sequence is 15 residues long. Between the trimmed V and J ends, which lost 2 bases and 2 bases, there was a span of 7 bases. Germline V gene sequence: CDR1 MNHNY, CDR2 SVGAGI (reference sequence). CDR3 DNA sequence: TGTGCCAGCAGTTACGGCAGGGCCTATAATTCACCCCTCCACTTT. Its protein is CASSYGRAYNSPLHF.

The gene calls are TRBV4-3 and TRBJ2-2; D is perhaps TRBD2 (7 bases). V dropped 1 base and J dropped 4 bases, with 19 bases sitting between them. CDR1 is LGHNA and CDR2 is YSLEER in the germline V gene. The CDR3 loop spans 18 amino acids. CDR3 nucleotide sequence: TGCGCCAGCAGCCAAGCCCTGGGAGGGGGGGCGCGCACCGGGGAGCTGTTTTTT. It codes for CASSQALGGGARTGELFF.

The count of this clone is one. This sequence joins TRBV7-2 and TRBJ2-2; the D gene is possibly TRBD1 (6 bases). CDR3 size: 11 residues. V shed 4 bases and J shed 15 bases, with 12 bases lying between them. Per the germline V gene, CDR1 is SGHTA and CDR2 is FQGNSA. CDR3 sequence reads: CASSWGQGLFF. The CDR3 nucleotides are TGTGCCAGCAGCTGGGGGCAGGGTTTGTTTTTT.

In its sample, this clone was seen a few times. The CDR3 reads CASRRDRTSGNTIYF. CDR3 nucleotides: TGTGCCAGCAGGAGGGACAGGACCTCTGGAAACACCATATATTTT. This chain uses TRBV28 with TRBJ1-3; 8 bases are a match to TRBD1. This CDR3 is built from 15 residues. The V segment lost 6 bases and the J segment 0 bases; nucleotides outside the gene matches: 4. Per germline, CDR1 MDHEN and CDR2 SYDVKM.

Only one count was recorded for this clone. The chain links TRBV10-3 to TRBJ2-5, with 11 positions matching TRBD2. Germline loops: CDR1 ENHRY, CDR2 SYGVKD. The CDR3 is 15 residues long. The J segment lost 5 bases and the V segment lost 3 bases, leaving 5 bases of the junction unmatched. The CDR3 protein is CAISEPGLAAETQYF. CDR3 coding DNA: TGTGCCATCAGTGAACCGGGACTAGCGGCGGAGACCCAGTACTTC.

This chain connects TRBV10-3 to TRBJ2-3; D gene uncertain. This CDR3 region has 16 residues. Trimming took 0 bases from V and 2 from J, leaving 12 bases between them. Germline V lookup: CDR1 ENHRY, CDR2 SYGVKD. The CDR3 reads CAISESNPRSTDTQYF. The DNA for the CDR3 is TGTGCCATCAGTGAGTCGAACCCCCGGTCCACAGATACGCAGTATTTT.

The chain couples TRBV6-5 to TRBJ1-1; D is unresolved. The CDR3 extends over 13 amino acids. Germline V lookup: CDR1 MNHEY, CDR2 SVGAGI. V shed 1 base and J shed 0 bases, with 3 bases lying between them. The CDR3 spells CASSYLMNTEAFF. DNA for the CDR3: TGTGCCAGCAGTTACTTAATGAACACTGAAGCTTTCTTT.

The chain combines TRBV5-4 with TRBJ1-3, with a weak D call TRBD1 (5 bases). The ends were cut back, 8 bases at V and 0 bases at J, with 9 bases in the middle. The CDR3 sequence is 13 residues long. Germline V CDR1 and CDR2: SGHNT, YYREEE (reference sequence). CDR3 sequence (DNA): TGTGCCAGTGGAAGGGGCTCTGGAAACACCATATATTTT. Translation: CASGRGSGNTIYF. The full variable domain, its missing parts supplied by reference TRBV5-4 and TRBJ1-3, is ETGVTQSPTHLIKTRGQQVTLRCSSQSGHNTVSWYQQALGQGPQFIFQYYREEENGRGNFPPRFSGLQFPNYSSELNVNALELDDSALYLCASGRGSGNTIYFGEGSWLTVV.

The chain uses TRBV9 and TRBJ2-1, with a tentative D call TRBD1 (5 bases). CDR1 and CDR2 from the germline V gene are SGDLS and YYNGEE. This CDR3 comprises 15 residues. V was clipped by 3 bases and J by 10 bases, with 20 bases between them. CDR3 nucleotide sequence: TGTGCCAGCAGCGCGAGGACGGGCCACGACAGCGAGCAGTTCTTC. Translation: CASSARTGHDSEQFF.

The CDR3 spells CASNMVPRVAEAFF. The CDR3 bases are TGCGCCAGCAATATGGTCCCCCGGGTGGCTGAAGCTTTCTTT. The V call is TRBV10-1, the J call TRBJ1-1; no clear D gene. The CDR3 has 14 amino acids. Trimming took 7 bases from V and 6 from J, leaving 18 bases between them. The germline V gene encodes CDR1 WNHNN and CDR2 SYGVQD (reference sequence).

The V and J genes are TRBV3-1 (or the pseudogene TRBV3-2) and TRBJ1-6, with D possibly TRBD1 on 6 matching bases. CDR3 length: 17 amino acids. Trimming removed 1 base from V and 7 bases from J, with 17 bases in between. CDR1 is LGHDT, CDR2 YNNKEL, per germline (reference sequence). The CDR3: CASSQGAGGARNSPLHF. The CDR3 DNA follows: TGTGCCAGCAGCCAAGGGGCCGGGGGGGCGAGAAATTCACCCCTCCACTTT.

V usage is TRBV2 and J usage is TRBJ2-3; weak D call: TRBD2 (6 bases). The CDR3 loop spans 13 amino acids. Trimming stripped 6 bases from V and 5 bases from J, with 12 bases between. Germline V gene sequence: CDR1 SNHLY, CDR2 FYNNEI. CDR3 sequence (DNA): TGTGCCAGCAGCTACGGGGGTGGAGATACGCAGTATTTT. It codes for CASSYGGGDTQYF.

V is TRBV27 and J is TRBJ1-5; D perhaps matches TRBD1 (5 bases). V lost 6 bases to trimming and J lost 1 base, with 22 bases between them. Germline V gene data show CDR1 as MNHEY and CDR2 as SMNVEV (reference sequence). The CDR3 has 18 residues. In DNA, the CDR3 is TGTGCCAGCAGCCCCCGGAAATCGGGGGTGACAAGCAATCAGCCCCAGCATTTT. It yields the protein CASSPRKSGVTSNQPQHF.

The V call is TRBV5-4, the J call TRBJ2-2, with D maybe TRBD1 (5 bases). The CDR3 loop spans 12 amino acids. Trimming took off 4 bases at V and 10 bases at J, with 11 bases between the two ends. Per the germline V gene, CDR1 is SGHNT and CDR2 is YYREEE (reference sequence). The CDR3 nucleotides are TGTGCCAGCAGCCATGTTGGGGCGGAGCTGTTTTTT. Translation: CASSHVGAELFF.

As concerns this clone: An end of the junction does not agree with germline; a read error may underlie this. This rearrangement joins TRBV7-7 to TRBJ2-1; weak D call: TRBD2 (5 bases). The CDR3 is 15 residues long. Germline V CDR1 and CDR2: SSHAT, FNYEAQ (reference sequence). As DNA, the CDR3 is TGTGCTAGCAGCTTAGCTGGCTTACCGCGGGATGAGCAGTTCTTC. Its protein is CASSLAGLPRDEQFF.

The CDR3 DNA is TGTGCCACCAGTGACGGTCCTAGCGAGAATGAGCAGTTCTTC. It encodes CATSDGPSENEQFF. The rearrangement uses TRBV24-1 and TRBJ2-1; perhaps TRBD2 as D (6 bases). CDR1 and CDR2 from the germline V gene are KGHDR and SFDVKD. This CDR3 region has 14 residues. V lost 4 bases and J lost 7, with 13 bases in between.

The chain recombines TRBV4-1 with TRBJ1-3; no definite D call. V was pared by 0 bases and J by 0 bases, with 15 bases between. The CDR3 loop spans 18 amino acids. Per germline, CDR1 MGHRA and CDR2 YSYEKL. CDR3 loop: CASSQDWRDSSSGNTIYF. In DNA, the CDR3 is TGCGCCAGCAGCCAAGATTGGCGGGATTCTAGCTCTGGAAACACCATATATTTT.

The CDR3 here is CASSSGGQDSYEQYF. The CDR3 coding sequence is TGTGCCAGCAGCTCAGGGGGACAGGACTCCTACGAGCAGTACTTC. The chain combines TRBV7-2 with TRBJ2-7, with 8 bases fitting TRBD1. Trimming cost V 4 bases and J 0 bases; bases outside gene matches: 5. The CDR3 contains 15 residues. Germline V gives CDR1 SGHTA, CDR2 FQGNSA. The full variable domain, with the rest looked up from reference TRBV7-2 and TRBJ2-7, is GAGVSQSPSNKVTEKGKDVELRCDPISGHTALYWYRQSLGQGLEFLIYFQGNSAPDKSGLPSDRFSAERTGGSVSTLTIQRTQQEDSAVYLCASSSGGQDSYEQYFGPGTRLTVT.

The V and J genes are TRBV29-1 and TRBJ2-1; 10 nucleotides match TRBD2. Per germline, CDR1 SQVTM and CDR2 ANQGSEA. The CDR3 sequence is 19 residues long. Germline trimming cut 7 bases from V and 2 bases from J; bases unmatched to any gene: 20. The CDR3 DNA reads TGCAGCGCTGGAAGGACTAGCGGATTCACTCTAAGAACCTACAATGAGCAGTTCTTC. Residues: CSAGRTSGFTLRTYNEQFF.

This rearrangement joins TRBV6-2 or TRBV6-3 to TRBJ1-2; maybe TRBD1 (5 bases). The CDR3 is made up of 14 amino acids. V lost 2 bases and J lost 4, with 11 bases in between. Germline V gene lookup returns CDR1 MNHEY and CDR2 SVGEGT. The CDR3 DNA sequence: TGTGCCAGCAGTTACCTGACAGCCTCCTATGGCTACACCTTC. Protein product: CASSYLTASYGYTF.

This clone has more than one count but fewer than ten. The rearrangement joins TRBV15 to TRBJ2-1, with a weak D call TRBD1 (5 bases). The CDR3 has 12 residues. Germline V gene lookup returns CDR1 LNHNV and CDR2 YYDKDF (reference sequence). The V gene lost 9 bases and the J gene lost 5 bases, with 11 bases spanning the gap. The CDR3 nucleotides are TGTGCCACTAGAGACAGAAACAATGAGCAGTTCTTC. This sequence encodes CATRDRNNEQFF.

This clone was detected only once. The DNA of the CDR3 is TGTGCCAGTAGTGGATCCGGGACACAGAACACTGAAGCTTTCTTT. Its protein product is CASSGSGTQNTEAFF. The chain combines TRBV19 with TRBJ1-1; D perhaps matches TRBD1 (6 bases). V was trimmed by 5 bases and J by 1 base, leaving 14 bases between them. Per the germline V gene, CDR1 is LNHDA and CDR2 is SQIVND (reference sequence). The CDR3 is made up of 15 amino acids.

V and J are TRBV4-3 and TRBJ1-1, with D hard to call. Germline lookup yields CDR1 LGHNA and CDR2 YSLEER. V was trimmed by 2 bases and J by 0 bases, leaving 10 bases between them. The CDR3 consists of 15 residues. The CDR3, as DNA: TGCGCCAGCAGCCAAATGAGGGCCATGAACACTGAAGCTTTCTTT. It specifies CASSQMRAMNTEAFF.

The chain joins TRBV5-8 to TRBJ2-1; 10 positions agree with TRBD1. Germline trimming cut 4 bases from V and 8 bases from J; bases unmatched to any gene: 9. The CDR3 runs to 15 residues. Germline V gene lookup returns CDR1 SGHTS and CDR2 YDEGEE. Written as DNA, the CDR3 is TGTGCCAGCAGCGGACAGAGACAGGGGGCCTATGAGCAGTTCTTC. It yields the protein CASSGQRQGAYEQFF.

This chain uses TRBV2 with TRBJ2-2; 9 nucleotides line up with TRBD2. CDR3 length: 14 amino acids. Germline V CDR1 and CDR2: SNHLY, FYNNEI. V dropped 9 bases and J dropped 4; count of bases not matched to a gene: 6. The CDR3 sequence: CARGSGRVTGELFF. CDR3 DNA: TGTGCCAGGGGTAGCGGGAGAGTCACCGGGGAGCTGTTTTTT.

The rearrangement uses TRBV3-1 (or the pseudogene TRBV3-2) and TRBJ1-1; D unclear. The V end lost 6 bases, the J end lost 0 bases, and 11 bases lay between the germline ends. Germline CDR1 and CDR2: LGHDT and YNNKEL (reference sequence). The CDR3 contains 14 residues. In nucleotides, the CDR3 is TGTGCCAGCAGACAATCCCTTATGAACACTGAAGCTTTCTTT. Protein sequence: CASRQSLMNTEAFF.

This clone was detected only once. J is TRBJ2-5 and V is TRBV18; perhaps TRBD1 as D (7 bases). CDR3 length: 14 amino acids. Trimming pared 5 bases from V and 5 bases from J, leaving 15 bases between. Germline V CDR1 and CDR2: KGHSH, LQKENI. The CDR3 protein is CASSRQGGGETQYF. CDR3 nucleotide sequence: TGTGCCAGCTCAAGACAGGGAGGCGGGGAGACCCAGTACTTC.

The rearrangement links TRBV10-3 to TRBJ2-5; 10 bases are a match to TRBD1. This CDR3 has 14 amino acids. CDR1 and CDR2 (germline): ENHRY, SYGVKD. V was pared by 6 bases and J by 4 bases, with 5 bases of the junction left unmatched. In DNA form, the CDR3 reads TGTGCCATCAGCAGGACAGGGGGTGGAGAGACCCAGTACTTC. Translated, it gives CAISRTGGGETQYF.

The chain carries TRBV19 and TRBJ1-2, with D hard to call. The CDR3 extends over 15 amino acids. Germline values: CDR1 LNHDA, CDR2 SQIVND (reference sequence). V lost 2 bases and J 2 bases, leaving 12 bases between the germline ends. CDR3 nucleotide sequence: TGTGCCAGTAGTATAAGGAGGGCCATGAACTATGGCTACACCTTC. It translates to CASSIRRAMNYGYTF.